One sample yielded the 7 T cell receptor beta chains listed below, sequenced in a study of blood T cell repertoires in COVID-19. Data came from immunoSEQ multiplex PCR; TCRdb stores just in-frame clones and leaves some out. The sample consists of fewer than 350,000 clones, approximately 91% of them appearing once. Sample: PBMCs or T cells enriched from blood (not recorded which). These receptors were taken from a woman aged 35 to 49 with acute COVID-19.

This chain joins TRBV9 and TRBJ2-1, with 10 bases matching TRBD2. J lost 4 bases, V lost 0 bases, and 7 bases had no gene match. The CDR3 runs to 17 residues. From germline, CDR1 is SGDLS and CDR2 YYNGEE. The CDR3 region has the DNA TGTGCCAGCAGCGTAGCTCTAGCGGGAGTAAAATACAATGAGCAGTTCTTC. Amino acid sequence: CASSVALAGVKYNEQFF.

The chain has TRBV28 and TRBJ1-2; a weak D match, TRBD1 (5 bases). Trimming removed 7 bases at V and 3 bases at J, with 39 bases between. The V gene's germline CDR1 is MDHEN and CDR2 SYDVKM. The CDR3 runs to 22 residues. The CDR3 DNA sequence: TGTGCCAGCACCATTACCCCCGGCAGGGTAACTGGGTCGGCCAACTTCGACTATGGCTACACCTTC. Its translation: CASTITPGRVTGSANFDYGYTF.

The chain uses TRBV4-1 and TRBJ1-1; D is possibly TRBD1 (6 bases). Trimming removed 4 bases at V and 4 bases at J, with 13 bases between. Germline V gene lookup returns CDR1 MGHRA and CDR2 YSYEKL. The CDR3 loop spans 14 amino acids. The CDR3 here is CASSPRGAGTEAFF. The CDR3 DNA reads TGCGCCAGCAGCCCCAGGGGTGCGGGCACTGAAGCTTTCTTT.

This sequence joins TRBV10-3 and TRBJ1-1, with TRBD1 matching over 7 bases. Germline CDR1 and CDR2: ENHRY and SYGVKD. After removal of 4 bases from V and 5 bases from J, the junction contained 7 bases not matched to a gene. This CDR3 is 14 amino acids long. The CDR3 spells CAISAATGRTEAFF. The CDR3 DNA sequence: TGTGCCATCAGTGCCGCGACAGGGAGGACTGAAGCTTTCTTT.

The chain employs TRBV7-9 and TRBJ2-2; TRBD1 is a possible D gene (5 bases). CDR1 is SEHNR, CDR2 FQNEAQ, per germline (reference sequence). CDR3 length: 14 amino acids. The CDR3 nucleotides read TGTGCTATCTTGCTTAGGGGGAACACCGGGGAGCTGTTTTTT. This translates into CAILLRGNTGELFF.

CDR3 in amino acids: CASSLRGQGTEAFF. CDR3 sequence (DNA): TGTGCCAGCAGCCTTAGGGGGCAGGGCACTGAAGCTTTCTTT. The rearrangement uses TRBV9 and TRBJ1-1, with TRBD1 identical over 7 bases. CDR1 is SGDLS and CDR2 is YYNGEE in the germline V gene. This CDR3 spans 14 amino acids. V shed 4 bases, J shed 4 bases, and the junction held 7 bases outside the gene matches.

This sequence joins TRBV3-1 (or the pseudogene TRBV3-2) and TRBJ2-1; possible D gene TRBD2, 5 bases. The germline V and J ends were trimmed by 3 bases and 0 bases, with 12 bases remaining between them. The germline V gene has CDR1 LGHDT and CDR2 YNNKEL (reference sequence). This CDR3 spans 16 amino acids. The CDR3 protein is CASSHLAENSYNEQFF. CDR3 coding DNA: TGTGCCAGCAGCCACCTAGCCGAAAACTCCTACAATGAGCAGTTCTTC.